This T cell receptor beta chain derives from a study of glioma-infiltrating T cells after dendritic cell vaccination (dated by TCRdb to the mid-2010s). Regarding the complete study: A cohort of about 15 glioblastoma patients from Phase I and II dendritic cell vaccination trials was included, of whom 9 were newly diagnosed and 6 had recurrent disease. Autologous tumor lysate-pulsed dendritic cell vaccination was administered to the patients between the early 2000s and the early 2010s. The vaccine consisted of monocyte-derived dendritic cells cultured approximately seven days with IL-4 and GM-CSF, then pulsed overnight with autologous tumor lysate. Each patient got three intradermal injections of the dendritic cell vaccine, spaced at biweekly intervals, in the arm below the axilla. In glioblastoma patients vaccinated with dendritic cells, deep sequencing of TCR beta CDR3 regions served to measure the amount of tumor-infiltrating lymphocytes and to compare repertoires between tumor and blood. Survival after dendritic cell vaccination was correlated with TCR sequencing metrics, including TIL content and tumor-blood repertoire overlap.

Overall study results and their limits: TCR clonality showed no direct relationship with survival, which suggests that a diverse polyclonal response may be important. The cohort was small and heterogeneous, only a few patients had full blood and tumor sets, and even fewer had initial-recurrent tumor pairs. The three-group TCR overlap response model was characterized as speculative, and prospective validation of the model was stated to be required. Higher estimated pretreatment TIL content predicted longer time to progression and overall survival after dendritic cell vaccination.

Using the immunoSEQ assay, TCRB CDR3 regions were amplified from 2 micrograms of genomic DNA, or from all available DNA when less than that was on hand. The multiplex PCR relied on 60 forward primers for TCR V beta segments and 13 reverse primers for J beta segments. Synthetic control templates were spiked into each sample at limiting dilution to estimate reads per starting template. Sequencing produced 87 bp reads on the Illumina HiSeq System. As for the authors' bioinformatics: To remove PCR and sequencing errors, closely related sequences were merged with a nearest neighbor algorithm. TCR overlap was defined as the percentage of unique tumor TCR beta sequences that were also found in the peripheral blood of the same patient. Imported from immuneACCESS, the table was reduced by TCRdb to in-frame sequences with V and J called. These copies leave out some clones; in studies compared against another copy, an unresolved V gene accounts for under half, and the cause of the remainder is not known. The DNA gave D and trimming, while V, J and clone size come from that table. Present in this sample are about 99,000 clones, 81% of which were seen just once. Approximately 12% of the sample rests with the top ten.

At the junction V is shortened by 3 bases and J by 6 bases; bases outside the gene matches: 10. The CDR1 and CDR2 encoded by the germline V gene (reference sequence) are SEHNR and FQNEAQ. The CDR3 spans 16 residues, from the cysteine through the phenylalanine. Of the read, only the CDR3 DNA is kept; its 48 bases are in frame from base 1. About this clone itself: Its recognized antigen is unknown. The sample holds no much larger clone one base away, and base qualities are not on file.

Patients were selected on the basis of adequate residual fresh-frozen tumor tissue and more than two years of available survival data. An isocitrate dehydrogenase mutation was not carried by any of the glioblastoma patients, although molecular status was otherwise variable. PBMC collection took place before vaccination, two weeks after the third vaccination, and at tumor progression if progression occurred. Genomic DNA was extracted with the Qiagen DNeasy Blood extraction Kit. The rearranged chain carries TRBV7-9 and TRBJ1-4; TRBD1 matches 7 bases in the middle. This sequence was found in a human donor with glioblastoma. Here the sequenced sample was blood, taken before dendritic cell vaccination. Read as DNA, the sequence is TGTGCCAGCAGCTTTTACGCCACAGGGGATTATGAAAAACTGTTTTTT. Its translation is CASSFYATGDYEKLFF.